A selection of T cell receptor beta chains follows, all from one sample in a study of T cell responses to AZD1222 COVID-19 vaccine. The assay was immunoSEQ multiplex PCR, and TCRdb's table has in-frame clones only and misses some. The sample shows approximately 140,000 clones, roughly 90% of them seen only once. Sequencing was performed on peripheral blood, taken on day 0 of AZD1222 vaccination. These receptors were taken from an adult in good health. The CDR3 runs from the conserved cysteine through the conserved F or W. A D gene is named only where the DNA matches it firmly. Size is stated for part of the rows, as once, few or many counts, or as a class when the clone is expanded.

>TRBJ1-2|NA|TRBV5-1|NA
TGCGCCAGCAGCTTGCGGGCAGGGGAGATGGGTTATGGCTACACCTTC
CASSLRAGEMGYGYTF
>TRBJ2-7|few|TRBV4-2|NA
TGTGCCAGCAGCCAAGTAAGACAGGAACCCTACGAGCAGTACTTC
CASSQVRQEPYEQYF
>TRBJ2-1|NA|TRBV28|TRBD1
TGTGCCAGCAGTTGGGGACAGGCCTACAATGAGCAGTTCTTC
CASSWGQAYNEQFF
>TRBJ1-1|NA|TRBV7-2|NA
TGTGCCAGCAGCTTACGGGACGGCCGTGAAGCTTTCTTT
CASSLRDGREAFF
>TRBJ1-1|NA|TRBV6-2/TRBV6-3|NA
TGTGCCAGCAGTTACTCTCGCCGTAACACTGAAGCTTTCTTT
CASSYSRRNTEAFF
>TRBJ2-3|NA|TRBV10-3|TRBD2
TGTGCCACCAGGGGTGGGACTAGCGGCGCAGATACGCAGTATTTT
CATRGGTSGADTQYF
>TRBJ1-6|NA|TRBV5-1|NA
TGCGCCAGCAGCTTGGCCGGCAGCTTTGATTCACCCCTCCACTTT
CASSLAGSFDSPLHF
>TRBJ2-2|NA|TRBV28|TRBD2
TGTGCCAGCAGTTATGGGGGGGGAACCGGGGAGCTGTTTTTT
CASSYGGGTGELFF
>TRBJ2-1|NA|TRBV4-1|NA
TGCGCCAGCAGCCTTGGACTCCCGAGCTCCTACAATGAGCAGTTCTTC
CASSLGLPSSYNEQFF
>TRBJ1-5|NA|TRBV15|NA
TGTGCCACCAGCCGATTACAGGACGGCTTCAATCAGCCCCAGCATTTT
CATSRLQDGFNQPQHF
>TRBJ2-5|NA|TRBV4-3|TRBD2
TGCCCCCGCCGCCGGGCCGGGAGGTACCAAGAGACCCAGTACTTC
CPRRRAGRYQETQYF
>TRBJ2-4|NA|TRBV7-2|NA
TGTGCCAGCAGCTTCCTGTCCGGGACCCTAGCCAAAAACATTCAGTACTTC
CASSFLSGTLAKNIQYF
>TRBJ2-7|NA|TRBV7-3|NA
TGTGCCAGCAGCCTAGGGACAGCGGGAGAGCAGTACTTC
CASSLGTAGEQYF
>TRBJ2-5|NA|TRBV19|NA
TGTGCCAGTAGGGTCACAGGAGGGGGCGAGACCCAGTACTTC
CASRVTGGGETQYF
>TRBJ2-1|few|TRBV7-9|TRBD2
TGTGCCAGCAGCGGACTAGCGGAGTACAATGAGCAGTTCTTC
CASSGLAEYNEQFF
>TRBJ2-7|NA|TRBV18|NA
TGTGCCAGCTCACCACTCCCCAGGGAACGGGTCAACCAGATTTGGAAGGGGAGCTCCTACGAGCAGTACTTC
CASSPLPRERVNQIWKGSSYEQYF
>TRBJ1-3|NA|TRBV13|NA
TGTGCCAGCAGCTACCACAGAGGTGGAAACACCATATATTTT
CASSYHRGGNTIYF
>TRBJ2-7|NA|TRBV6-5|NA
TGTGCCAGCAGGACCTACGAGCAGTACTTC
CASRTYEQYF
>TRBJ1-3|NA|TRBV18|NA
TGTGCCAGCTCACCTCCCAGTCTGTCTGAAAACACCATATATTTT
CASSPPSLSENTIYF